The rows below give T cell receptor beta chains drawn from one sample of a study of Graves' ophthalmopathy and Graves' hyperthyroidism. MiXCR was run by TCRdb on the multiplex PCR reads, yielding one entry per CDR3 protein. Altogether 680,000 or so distinct CDR3 sequences are present, about 20% being singletons, with the ten largest covering roughly 7.4%. Sequencing used peripheral blood. The receptor set was obtained from a woman aged 18-29 years with stable Graves' hyperthyroidism. Some clones in this sample may be carry-over from other donors' samples. Both conserved end residues are part of each CDR3. D genes are given only for firm matches. A clone size is listed for some rows: how often the clone was seen (once, few, many), or a class if it is expanded.

TGTGCCAGCAGCGTACAGGGAACCCACCGCTACGAGCAGTACTTC	CASSVQGTHRYEQYF	many	NA	TRBV9	TRBJ2-7
TGTGCCAGCAGTGTAAGGGGACAGCCCCAGCATTTT	CASSVRGQPQHF	many	NA	TRBV12-3/TRBV12-4	TRBJ1-5
TGTGCCAGCAAGATAACACAGGAGGGCCGATATGGCTACACCTTC	CASKITQEGRYGYTF	many	NA	TRBV6-1	TRBJ1-2
TGTGCCTGTTTACCCCGGGACAGGGACGGCTACACCTTC	CACLPRDRDGYTF	many	TRBD1	TRBV30	TRBJ1-2
TGCAGTGCTAAGTTGGCTTCCGTGGTCACCGGGGAGCTGTTTTTT	CSAKLASVVTGELFF	few	NA	TRBV20-1	TRBJ2-2
TGCGCCAGCAGAGCGGACGGGGGGGAAGAGACCCAGTACTTC	CASRADGGEETQYF	NA	TRBD2	TRBV4-1	TRBJ2-5
TGTGCCAGCAGGTCGGACGGCTGGGAAAACAATCAGCCCCAGCATTTT	CASRSDGWENNQPQHF	NA	NA	TRBV28	TRBJ1-5
TGTGCCACCAGTGCGGGGCTTTATCAGCCCCAGCATTTT	CATSAGLYQPQHF	few	NA	TRBV24-1	TRBJ1-5
TGTGCCACGGACTTACGCGGGGGGCCGGACCAAGAGACCCAGTACTTC	CATDLRGGPDQETQYF	many	TRBD2	TRBV2	TRBJ2-5
TGTGCCAGCAGCTTACAAATGGGATCACCCCTCCACTTT	CASSLQMGSPLHF	many	NA	TRBV7-9	TRBJ1-6
TGTGCCTGGAGTGACCGGACAGGGACGGTGAACTATGGCTACACCTTC	CAWSDRTGTVNYGYTF	NA	TRBD1	TRBV30	TRBJ1-2
TGTGCCAGCAATCCCCGAGCGGACAATGATTACGAGCAGTACTTC	CASNPRADNDYEQYF	many	NA	TRBV6-2/TRBV6-3	TRBJ2-7
TGTGCCAGCAGTTTACATTCGGGAGGTGGCTACACCTTC	CASSLHSGGGYTF	many	NA	TRBV28	TRBJ1-2
TGTGCCAGCAGCCTGGACAGGGGATACGAGCAGTACTTC	CASSLDRGYEQYF	many	TRBD1	TRBV7-9	TRBJ2-7
TGTGCCAGCAGTATAGGCCTCGGCCGCGAGCAGTACTTC	CASSIGLGREQYF	many	NA	TRBV2	TRBJ2-7
TGTGCCACCAGTCCGGGACAGGGGATAGAGACCCAGTACTTC	CATSPGQGIETQYF	many	TRBD1	TRBV24-1	TRBJ2-5
TGTGCCAGCAGTCGAGGGGCAGGGAGCAATCAGCCCCAGCATTTT	CASSRGAGSNQPQHF	many	NA	TRBV2	TRBJ1-5
TGCGCCAGCAGCCCCGGGTCCGTGAACACTGAAGCTTTCTTT	CASSPGSVNTEAFF	many	NA	TRBV5-1	TRBJ1-1
TGTGCCAGCAGCTCCCTAGACAGGGGGCTTGGCGGGGAGCTGTTTTTT	CASSSLDRGLGGELFF	NA	TRBD1	TRBV7-8	TRBJ2-2
TGTGCCAGCACGGGATCCTACGAGCAGTACTTC	CASTGSYEQYF	many	NA	TRBV12-3/TRBV12-4	TRBJ2-7
TGTGCCAGTAGGATGGACACTAGCAATCAGCCCCAGCATTTT	CASRMDTSNQPQHF	many	NA	TRBV19	TRBJ1-5
TGTGCCGTCAGCGGGAGGGAAAGCAATTCACCCCTCCACTTT	CAVSGRESNSPLHF	NA	NA	TRBV28	TRBJ1-6
TGTGCCACCAGCAGGGGGTCCGGTAATGCGGGGTCTCATGGCTACACCTTC	CATSRGSGNAGSHGYTF	many	NA	TRBV15	TRBJ1-2
TGTGCCAGCAGTTTGGCGGGACAGGCTGAGGTGCAGTACTTC	CASSLAGQAEVQYF	few	TRBD1	TRBV28	TRBJ2-7
TGTGCCAGCAGCTACACAGGGACTTCCTACGAGCAGTACTTC	CASSYTGTSYEQYF	few	NA	TRBV7-2	TRBJ2-7
TGTGCCAGCAGCCAAACGGGACAACCGAACACTGAAGCTTTCTTT	CASSQTGQPNTEAFF	many	NA	TRBV3-1	TRBJ1-1
TGTGCCTGGATGGGTTTGAGCGAGCAGTACTTC	CAWMGLSEQYF	many	NA	TRBV30	TRBJ2-7
TGTGCCAGCAGCTTAAATCAACTCGGGGAGCTGTTTTTT	CASSLNQLGELFF	many	NA	TRBV11-3	TRBJ2-2
TGTGCCAGCAGGGACTACAGGGGGTCCATTCTCTACGAGCAGTACTTC	CASRDYRGSILYEQYF	many	TRBD1	TRBV6-4	TRBJ2-7
TGTGCCAGCAGTTTGGGTGCGGGACAGAGGAATCAGCCCCAGCATTTT	CASSLGAGQRNQPQHF	many	TRBD1	TRBV28	TRBJ1-5
TGTGCCAGCAGTTTAAGGGGGCGGGAGAGCTCCTATAATTCACCCCTCCACTTT	CASSLRGRESSYNSPLHF	many	TRBD1	TRBV27	TRBJ1-6
TGTGCCAGCAGCGTACGTCCCGTACAGGGGCAGCTCACCGGGGAGCTGTTTTTT	CASSVRPVQGQLTGELFF	many	TRBD1	TRBV11-2	TRBJ2-2
TGTGCCAGCAGGCAAAAGGGACAGGGCTACACTGAAGCTTTCTTT	CASRQKGQGYTEAFF	many	TRBD1	TRBV5-5	TRBJ1-1
TGCAGTGCTAGTAGCAGCAATCAGCCCCAGCATTTT	CSASSSNQPQHF	NA	NA	TRBV20-1	TRBJ1-5
TGCAGTGCTAGCGGAGAGACTGATTATACCTATGGCTACACCTTC	CSASGETDYTYGYTF	many	NA	TRBV20-1	TRBJ1-2
TGTGCCAGCAGTGAATGGGCTAGTGGAGAGACCCAGTACTTC	CASSEWASGETQYF	many	NA	TRBV2	TRBJ2-5
TGTGCCAGCAGTAATCCAGCCCTCCGGGGGCAGTACTTC	CASSNPALRGQYF	few	NA	TRBV2	TRBJ2-7
TGCGCCAGCAGCTTGACCTACCTCGGCTCCTCCATTCAGTACTTC	CASSLTYLGSSIQYF	few	NA	TRBV5-1	TRBJ2-4
TGTGCCAGCCTAGCGCAACCTCAGGAGACCCAGCACTTC	CASLAQPQETQHF	many	NA	TRBV2	TRBJ2-5
TGTGCCAGCAGCCTTACCTTGACTAGCGGGGGTTACGAGCAGTACTTC	CASSLTLTSGGYEQYF	many	TRBD2	TRBV11-2	TRBJ2-7
TGTGCCAGCAGCCAAGAAATTGGGGCGGGCCTCTCTGGGGCCAACGTCCTGACTTTC	CASSQEIGAGLSGANVLTF	NA	NA	TRBV4-2	TRBJ2-6
TGTGCCAGCAGCTTAGATTGGGGGAACCACAGGGATGGCTACACCTTC	CASSLDWGNHRDGYTF	many	NA	TRBV11-2	TRBJ1-2
TGCGCCAGCGAGACCGGACAGGGGCAAGAGACCCAGTACTTC	CASETGQGQETQYF	few	TRBD1	TRBV5-1	TRBJ2-5